The 13 T cell receptor beta chains given below trace back to one sample, sequenced in a study of tumor-infiltrating lymphocytes in primary liver carcinoma. Constant-region priming of around 500 ng total RNA yielded TCR beta cDNA. TCR beta libraries came from three nested multiplex PCR rounds using slightly modified ARM-PCR. Two initial PCR rounds of ten to eleven cycles each paired TRBV1-TRBV30 forward primers with a C-beta reverse primer. Via MiXCR, TCRdb re-called the multiplex PCR reads, giving one row per CDR3 protein. The sample records 100,000 to 150,000 distinct CDR3 sequences, 55% to 75% being singletons. Co-extracted RNA and DNA came from 20-30 mg of unsorted bulk tissue. The sequencing sample was made of liver tumor tissue from sampling region 1. Subset here: tumor region T1, superior pole. The source of these receptors is a woman aged 55 to 70 with primary liver carcinoma and hepatitis B virus infection.

This clonotype is judged medium-sized (0.01 to 0.1%). The chain carries TRBV11-3 and TRBJ2-1; D gene ambiguous. The CDR3 contains 17 residues. The V gene lost 0 bases and the J gene lost 4 bases, with 16 bases spanning the gap. Germline-derived CDR1 and CDR2 are SGHNT and YENEEA. The CDR3 coding sequence is TGTGCCAGCAGCTTAGATTTCGGCCTAGGTGTTTACAATGAGCAGTTCTTC. It translates to CASSLDFGLGVYNEQFF.

On this clonotype itself: With a much larger clone just one base away, this may be a read error. The chain is built from TRBV12-3 or TRBV12-4 and TRBJ1-1, with D uncertain. The CDR3 consists of 12 residues. DNA for the CDR3: TGTGCCAGCAGCCTCCGGGGTACTGAAGCTTCCTTT. Translated: CASSLRGTEASF.

This clonotype was counted many times. This chain connects TRBV13 to TRBJ1-2, with 7 bases identical to TRBD1. CDR3 size: 17 residues. Germline-derived CDR1 and CDR2 are PRHDT and FYEKMQ (reference sequence). J was trimmed by 1 base and V by 4 bases; bases with no gene match: 12. CDR3 coding DNA: TGTGCCAGCAGCTCCCAACTCACAGGGGAAAATAACTATGGCTACACCTTC. Its translation: CASSSQLTGENNYGYTF.

In this sample, this clonotype turned up many times. The chain joins TRBV5-1 to TRBJ2-3; D gene ambiguous. Germline assignment: CDR1 SGHRS and CDR2 YFSETQ. Trimming took off 0 bases at V and 6 bases at J, with 5 bases between the two ends. The length of the CDR3 is 12 residues. The CDR3 loop is CASSLESDTQYF. CDR3 DNA: TGCGCCAGCAGCTTGGAGTCGGATACGCAGTATTTT.

Many counts were recorded for this clonotype. The V call is TRBV5-6, the J call TRBJ1-1; weak D call: TRBD1 (5 bases). The V end lost 2 bases, the J end lost 0 bases, and 14 bases lay between the germline ends. The germline CDR1 and CDR2 sequences are SGHDT and YYEEEE. CDR3 length: 16 amino acids. The CDR3 loop is CASSFRGGGVNTEAFF. DNA of the CDR3: TGTGCCAGCAGCTTTAGGGGCGGAGGAGTGAACACTGAAGCTTTCTTT.

Concerning this clonotype: The conserved phenylalanine or tryptophan normally closing the CDR3 is absent here, so this likely arose from a read error. This sequence joins TRBV11-2 and TRBJ2-5, with D possibly being TRBD2 (6 bases). The CDR3 runs 20 residues. The germline V gene encodes CDR1 SGHAT and CDR2 FQNNGV. The CDR3 sequence is CASSLDPGPPGAGPQGTQYL. CDR3 nucleotide sequence: TGTGCCAGCAGCTTAGACCCCGGCCCCCCCGGGGCGGGGCCACAAGGGACCCAGTACCTC.

The chain has TRBV12-3 or TRBV12-4 and TRBJ2-7, with D possibly being TRBD2 (5 bases). The CDR3 runs 13 residues. Trimming stripped 4 bases from V and 3 bases from J, with 10 bases between. This CDR3 is CASSSTNSYEQYF. The DNA of the CDR3 is TGTGCCAGCAGTTCGACTAATAGCTACGAGCAGTACTTC.

To note about this clonotype: One end of the junction is discordant with germline, which a read error may explain. J is TRBJ2-3 and V is TRBV11-2; 8 nucleotides line up with TRBD2. CDR1 and CDR2 from the germline V gene are SGHAT and FQNNGV. The CDR3 is 15 residues long. The CDR3 DNA reads as TGTGCCAGCAGCTCGGGACTAGTGGGACCATATACGCAATATTTT. The encoded protein is CASSSGLVGPYTQYF.

As to this clonotype: The junction and the germline gene differ at one end; a read error may be behind it. The chain uses TRBV11-2 and TRBJ1-1; D is perhaps TRBD1 (5 bases). This CDR3 has 12 amino acids. Germline CDR1 and CDR2: SGHAT and FQNNGV. The CDR3 reads CASSQGVIEAIF. The CDR3 coding sequence is TGTGCCAGCAGCCAAGGGGTGATTGAAGCTATCTTT.

This clonotype was counted between two and nine times. At one end, the junction sequence differs from germline, possibly due to a read error. The chain joins TRBV4-1 to TRBJ2-3; 12 bases match TRBD2. Germline CDR1 MGHRA, CDR2 YSYEKL. The CDR3 is 21 amino acids. The chain's CDR3 is CASNQSILSLAGGPSTDTQYF. The CDR3, as DNA: TGCGCCAGCAACCAATCGATCTTGTCGCTAGCGGGAGGGCCCAGCACAGATACGCAGTATTTT.

This clonotype was detected many times. The genes are TRBV11-2 and TRBJ2-3; TRBD2 matches at 13 bases. This CDR3 comprises 21 residues. In germline, CDR1 is SGHAT, CDR2 FQNNGV. Trimming cost V 4 bases and J 3 bases; bases outside gene matches: 19. The CDR3, as DNA: TGTGCCAGCAGCTCCTTCCCAGGGACTAGCGGGACCCACACAAATACAGATACGCAGTATTTT. This translates into CASSSFPGTSGTHTNTDTQYF. Together with reference TRBV11-2 and TRBJ2-3, the CDR3 gives the full variable domain: EAGVAQSPRYKIIEKRQSVAFWCNPISGHATLYWYQQILGQGPKLLIQFQNNGVVDDSQLPKDRFSAERLKGVDSTLKIQPAKLEDSAVYLCASSSFPGTSGTHTNTDTQYFGPGTRLTVL.

The gene calls are TRBV28 and TRBJ2-7, with a weak D call TRBD1 (5 bases). Germline loops: CDR1 MDHEN, CDR2 SYDVKM. This CDR3 is 16 amino acids long. V was clipped by 7 bases and J by 0 bases, with 19 bases between them. The CDR3 nucleotides read TGTGCCAGCACCTCAGGGAACGCAGTTTTCTCCTACGAGCAGTACTTC. It is translated as CASTSGNAVFSYEQYF.

Note on this clonotype: Given a much more abundant clone one base away, this may be a read error. The chain carries TRBV12-3 or TRBV12-4 and TRBJ1-2; D call uncertain. This CDR3 spans 12 amino acids. The DNA for the CDR3 is TGTGCCAGCACGAGGGAGTTGACGGGCTACGCCTTC. Translated, it gives CASTRELTGYAF.